This T cell receptor (beta chain) originates from a study of blood T cell repertoires in COVID-19. Study-level information: Whether acute or convalescent, the COVID-19 samples came from the United States, Italy and Spain. T cells, B-cell-depleted T cells, or PBMCs supplied cDNA or gDNA.

Methods used by the authors: The assay estimated nucleated cells by amplifying reference gene primers. TCRdb keeps only in-frame clones here, not all; method: immunoSEQ multiplex PCR. The V and J calls and the clone size are those of that table, but D and trimming were determined from the DNA. The sample consists of about 180,000 clones, over 80% of them appearing once. J lost 3 bases, V lost 10 bases, and 7 bases had no gene match. CDR1 SEHNR and CDR2 FQNEAQ come from the germline V gene (reference sequence). This CDR3 has 13 residues. This clone was found a few times. Followed longitudinally, the Seattle patients had been enrolled during active infection.

J is TRBJ2-5 and V is TRBV7-9; 8 bases are shared with TRBD2. Sequenced material: peripheral blood. The sequence was obtained from a woman in her seventies with COVID-19, enrolled during active disease. As DNA, the CDR3 is TGTGCCACCGCGGGGGGACTAAAAGAGACCCAGTACTTC. Translating gives CATAGGLKETQYF.